Below, 25 T cell receptor beta chains from the same sample are listed, as sequenced in a study of cytomegalovirus exposure and HLA in healthy donors. With 60 Vbeta and 13 Jbeta primers, the PCR was carried out. TCRdb's copy holds only in-frame clones and misses some; the assay was immunoSEQ multiplex PCR. The table records about 120,000 clones, approximately 80% of them present only once. The sample consisted of PBMCs. These receptors were obtained from a man between 45 and 60 years old in good health and CMV-seronegative.

This sequence joins TRBV11-2 and TRBJ2-5; 7 bases align to TRBD1. The J segment lost 4 bases and the V segment lost 5 bases, leaving 4 bases of the junction unmatched. The CDR3 covers 13 residues. Germline V CDR1 and CDR2: SGHAT, FQNNGV. CDR3 DNA sequence: TGTGCCAGCAGCCCAGACAGGGTAGAGACCCAGTACTTC. Its translation: CASSPDRVETQYF. The full variable domain, its missing parts supplied by reference TRBV11-2 and TRBJ2-5, is EAGVAQSPRYKIIEKRQSVAFWCNPISGHATLYWYQQILGQGPKLLIQFQNNGVVDDSQLPKDRFSAERLKGVDSTLKIQPAKLEDSAVYLCASSPDRVETQYFGPGTRLLVL.

J is TRBJ2-2 and V is TRBV4-2; D not certain. In germline, CDR1 is LGHNA, CDR2 YNFKEQ. Trimming removed 5 bases from V and 5 bases from J, with 6 bases in between. CDR3 size: 12 residues. CDR3 protein: CASSEWTGELFF. The CDR3 bases are TGTGCCAGCAGCGAGTGGACCGGGGAGCTGTTTTTT.

The genes are TRBV18 and TRBJ1-4; no firm D call. The CDR3 is 14 residues long. The V end lost 3 bases, the J end lost 5 bases, and 10 bases lay between the germline ends. The V gene's germline CDR1 is KGHSH and CDR2 LQKENI. CDR3 region: CASSPQGLNEKLFF. The CDR3, as DNA: TGTGCCAGCTCACCCCAAGGACTAAATGAAAAACTGTTTTTT.

In this sample, this clone turned up a few times. The chain has TRBV6-1 and TRBJ2-2; 9 bases are shared with TRBD2. The trim removed 8 bases at V and 3 bases at J, leaving 7 bases unmatched. CDR1 and CDR2 from the germline V gene are MNHNS and SASEGT. There are 15 residues in the CDR3. The CDR3 sequence: CASSSLAGYTGELFF. The CDR3 DNA sequence: TGTGCCAGCTCCTCACTAGCGGGTTACACCGGGGAGCTGTTTTTT.

V and J are TRBV7-2 and TRBJ1-2; D remains unclear. There are 15 residues in the CDR3. Germline-derived CDR1 and CDR2 are SGHTA and FQGNSA. V was clipped by 4 bases and J by 7 bases, with 19 bases between them. The chain's CDR3 is CASSSALSLPSGYTF. CDR3 in DNA: TGTGCCAGCAGCTCTGCCTTATCGCTTCCTAGTGGCTACACCTTC.

The chain uses TRBV25-1 and TRBJ1-1; D call uncertain. The V end was cut by 6 bases, the J end by 10 bases, with 15 bases between. Germline V gene sequence: CDR1 MGHDK, CDR2 SYGVNS. CDR3 length equals 12 residues. The CDR3 loop reads CASRGEGEGAFF. The CDR3 nucleotides read TGTGCCAGCAGAGGCGAGGGCGAAGGAGCTTTCTTT.

This clone was counted only a few times. The rearrangement uses TRBV6-1 and TRBJ1-1; D is undetermined. CDR3 length equals 13 residues. V was cut by 6 bases and J by 4 bases, with 12 bases left in between. CDR1 is MNHNS, CDR2 SASEGT, per germline. The CDR3 loop is CASRVEAVTEAFF. For the CDR3, the DNA is TGTGCCAGCAGGGTCGAAGCGGTCACTGAAGCTTTCTTT.

This chain links TRBV28 with TRBJ1-1; D unclear. V dropped 3 bases and J dropped 2 bases, with 7 bases sitting between them. The CDR3 is made up of 13 amino acids. Germline V CDR1 and CDR2: MDHEN, SYDVKM. The CDR3: CASSLNSNTEAFF. In nucleotides, the CDR3 is TGTGCCAGCAGTTTGAATAGCAACACTGAAGCTTTCTTT.

The V gene is TRBV9, the J gene TRBJ2-7; TRBD2 aligns across 8 bases. The CDR3 length is 16 residues. V lost 0 bases to trimming and J lost 2 bases; unmatched junction nucleotides: 7. The V gene's germline CDR1 is SGDLS and CDR2 YYNGEE. CDR3 region: CASSVAGTSGPYEQYF. The DNA for the CDR3 is TGTGCCAGCAGCGTAGCTGGAACTAGCGGCCCCTACGAGCAGTACTTC.

V and J are TRBV4-3 and TRBJ2-5, with 7 bases that match TRBD1. Germline values: CDR1 LGHNA, CDR2 YSLEER. Trimming cost V 1 base and J 5 bases; bases outside gene matches: 7. The CDR3 consists of 15 residues. The CDR3 reads CASSQAHRGWETQYF. The CDR3 nucleotides are TGCGCCAGCAGCCAAGCACACAGGGGATGGGAGACCCAGTACTTC.

This sequence joins TRBV5-6 and TRBJ2-4; the match to TRBD1 covers 9 bases. Germline CDR1 is SGHDT and CDR2 is YYEEEE. J lost 14 bases, V lost 6 bases, and 15 bases had no gene match. The CDR3 has 14 residues. Written as DNA, the CDR3 is TGTGCCAGCACTAAGACCGGGACAGGGCGTTTCGAGTACTTC. Translating gives CASTKTGTGRFEYF.

This chain connects TRBV2 to TRBJ1-2; TRBD1 aligns across 7 bases. The germline V gene has CDR1 SNHLY and CDR2 FYNNEI. The CDR3 totals 15 residues. With V trimmed by 4 bases and J by 0 bases, 5 bases remained unmatched. CDR3 loop: CASSVLTGTNYGYTF. The CDR3 DNA reads as TGTGCCAGCAGTGTCCTGACAGGGACTAACTATGGCTACACCTTC.

The genes are TRBV28 and TRBJ2-3, with D possibly being TRBD2 (6 bases). Germline V gene data show CDR1 as MDHEN and CDR2 as SYDVKM. The CDR3 sequence is 16 residues long. V lost 2 bases and J 5 bases, leaving 17 bases between the germline ends. In nucleotides, the CDR3 is TGTGCCAGCAGTTTAACCGCCGGGACTGGGGGAGATACGCAGTATTTT. It translates to CASSLTAGTGGDTQYF.

The chain joins TRBV28 to TRBJ1-4; possibly TRBD1 for D (5 bases). Germline V gene lookup returns CDR1 MDHEN and CDR2 SYDVKM. CDR3 length: 16 amino acids. Trimming took off 11 bases at V and 3 bases at J, with 22 bases between the two ends. The CDR3 protein is CASRGLNGASNEKLFF. DNA for the CDR3: TGTGCCTCTAGGGGCCTCAATGGGGCCTCTAATGAAAAACTGTTTTTT.

The chain is built from TRBV4-3 and TRBJ2-7, with 7 bases identical to TRBD2. Per germline, CDR1 LGHNA and CDR2 YSLEER. The CDR3 has 16 amino acids. Trimming removed 1 base from V and 5 bases from J; junction bases left unmatched: 11. The CDR3: CASSQAVEAGKNEQYF. The DNA for the CDR3 is TGCGCCAGCAGCCAAGCTGTGGAAGCGGGGAAGAACGAGCAGTACTTC.

The V gene is TRBV5-1, the J gene TRBJ2-7; TRBD2 matches at 8 bases. Germline V lookup: CDR1 SGHRS, CDR2 YFSETQ. J gave up 4 bases and V 2 bases, and 5 bases lay outside the gene matches. CDR3 length equals 14 residues. CDR3 sequence: CASSFGGAIYEQYF. CDR3 DNA sequence: TGCGCCAGCAGCTTCGGGGGGGCGATTTACGAGCAGTACTTC.

The chain joins TRBV6-5 to TRBJ1-4, with a tentative D call TRBD1 (5 bases). Trimming shortened V by 5 bases and J by 8 bases, and 12 bases separated the two germline ends. The germline gives CDR1 MNHEY, CDR2 SVGAGI. The CDR3 is made up of 13 amino acids. In DNA form, the CDR3 reads TGTGCCAGCAGTCCGGGGACTGGAGAAAAACTGTTTTTT. It encodes CASSPGTGEKLFF.

The V and J genes are TRBV14 and TRBJ1-1; no reliable D call. The V gene lost 4 bases and the J gene lost 4 bases, with 22 bases spanning the gap. The CDR3 spans 17 residues. Germline V lookup: CDR1 SGHDN, CDR2 FVKESK. CDR3 region: CASSPPTGRGGSTEAFF. The CDR3 nucleotides read TGTGCCAGCAGCCCCCCCACCGGGCGGGGAGGCAGCACTGAAGCTTTCTTT.

The chain employs TRBV9 and TRBJ1-1, with D possibly matching TRBD1 (5 bases). The CDR3 is 15 residues long. In germline, CDR1 is SGDLS, CDR2 YYNGEE. Trimming left V 0 bases short and J 5 bases short, with 14 bases between. The CDR3: CASSVDSGMGTEAFF. For the CDR3, the DNA is TGTGCCAGCAGCGTAGATTCAGGGATGGGAACTGAAGCTTTCTTT.

This chain uses TRBV11-2 with TRBJ2-7, with a weak D call TRBD2 (5 bases). The germline V gene encodes CDR1 SGHAT and CDR2 FQNNGV. This CDR3 is 13 amino acids long. V lost 3 bases to trimming and J lost 2 bases, with 8 bases between them. CDR3 region: CASSLRETYEQYF. CDR3 DNA sequence: TGTGCCAGCAGCTTGAGGGAAACCTACGAGCAGTACTTC.

The V gene is TRBV7-8, the J gene TRBJ2-7; D unresolved. The CDR3 totals 14 residues. V was pared by 2 bases and J by 5 bases, with 13 bases between. Germline V gives CDR1 SGHVS, CDR2 FQNEAQ. CDR3: CASSLQRLKNEQYF. DNA for the CDR3: TGTGCCAGCAGCTTACAGAGGTTAAAGAACGAGCAGTACTTC.

The rearrangement uses TRBV19 and TRBJ1-5; D gene unclear. V was pared by 1 base and J by 3 bases, with 10 bases between. The CDR3 length is 15 residues. Germline CDR1 is LNHDA and CDR2 is SQIVND (reference sequence). The CDR3 spells CASSIVWAANQPQHF. The DNA of the CDR3 is TGTGCCAGTAGTATAGTGTGGGCAGCCAATCAGCCCCAGCATTTT.

This clone was seen only once. The gene calls are TRBV7-9 and TRBJ2-5, with D unresolved. Trimming cost V 5 bases and J 1 base, with 17 bases left between them. The CDR3 length is 16 residues. The germline gives CDR1 SEHNR, CDR2 FQNEAQ (reference sequence). This CDR3 reads CASSPAFGLGQETQYF. The CDR3 DNA reads as TGTGCCAGCAGCCCCGCCTTTGGGCTGGGCCAAGAGACCCAGTACTTC. Supplemented by reference TRBV7-9 and TRBJ2-5, the full variable domain reads DTGVSQNPRHKITKRGQNVTFRCDPISEHNRLYWYRQTLGQGPEFLTYFQNEAQLEKSRLLSDRFSAERPKGSFSTLEIQRTEQGDSAMYLCASSPAFGLGQETQYFGPGTRLLVL.

The rearrangement links TRBV29-1 to TRBJ1-1; no clear D gene. This CDR3 comprises 12 residues. Germline V lookup: CDR1 SQVTM, CDR2 ANQGSEA. Trimming pared 5 bases from V and 1 base from J, leaving 8 bases between. The CDR3 protein is CSVSPGNTEAFF. As DNA, the CDR3 is TGCAGCGTTTCACCAGGGAACACTGAAGCTTTCTTT.

This sequence joins TRBV7-9 and TRBJ2-5; TRBD1 matches at 8 bases. The CDR3 sequence is 14 residues long. V gave up 7 bases and J gave up 5 bases; unmatched junction bases: 9. CDR1 SEHNR and CDR2 FQNEAQ come from the germline V gene (reference sequence). The CDR3 DNA reads TGTGCCAGCATCGACAGGGGCCCGTTGGAGACCCAGTACTTC. Its translation is CASIDRGPLETQYF. Based on the CDR3 plus reference TRBV7-9 and TRBJ2-5, the full variable domain is DTGVSQNPRHKITKRGQNVTFRCDPISEHNRLYWYRQTLGQGPEFLTYFQNEAQLEKSRLLSDRFSAERPKGSFSTLEIQRTEQGDSAMYLCASIDRGPLETQYFGPGTRLLVL.